This TCR beta chain originates from a study of sequential checkpoint blockade in melanoma. Study-level information: First-line arms were nivolumab then ipilimumab, or the reverse, randomized 1:1. Each arm's sequence ended with maintenance nivolumab.

With 3 bases removed from V and 6 bases from J, the gap between germline ends came to 20 bases. Germline CDR1 WSHSY, CDR2 SAAADI. The length of the CDR3 is 16 residues. As to treatment: randomized to nivolumab then ipilimumab (arm A) or the reverse (arm B). DNA-damaging chemotherapy had not been given to any patient beforehand. PBMC sorting kept live CD3+CD8+ cells without CD19 or CD56. Sequenced by immunoSEQ multiplex PCR; TCRdb stores in-frame clones only, minus some. The sample has some 20,000 clones, roughly four fifths seen once. The sequences come from CD8+ T cells sorted from blood (inferred from file names), collected from a patient given nivolumab and ipilimumab in sequence. The chain employs TRBV10-2 and TRBJ1-2; possibly TRBD1 for D (5 bases). The sequence was collected from a human donor with melanoma. The CDR3 nucleotides are TGCGCCAGCAGTGATGCGAGGGGAGGATTCGTAGATGGCTACACCTTC. Encoded protein: CASSDARGGFVDGYTF.